Listed below are T cell receptor beta chains from one sample, sequenced in a study of post-analysis software for immune sequencing data. A single record per CDR3 protein comes from TCRdb applying MiXCR to the PCR reads. This sample yields 450,000 to 700,000 distinct CDR3 sequences, of which roughly two fifths are seen a single time; about 1.8% belongs to the top ten. The material sequenced was blood. The origin of the receptors is a girl aged 5 to 17 with multiple sclerosis. Each CDR3 is given with its conserved first and last residue. A D gene is named only where the DNA matches it firmly. Only some rows state a clone size, as once, few, many or a class for expanded clones.

>TRBV3-1|NA|TRBJ2-5|NA
CASSPSGGRTQYF
TGTGCCAGCAGCCCGTCAGGGGGGCGGACCCAGTACTTC
>TRBV6-1|few|TRBJ2-7|TRBD2
CASTRLAVIYEQYF
TGTGCCAGCACCAGACTAGCGGTCATCTACGAGCAGTACTTC
>TRBV12-3/TRBV12-4|few|TRBJ2-1|TRBD1
CASSLGLQGGEQFF
TGTGCCAGCAGTTTAGGCCTACAGGGGGGTGAGCAGTTCTTC
>TRBV12-3/TRBV12-4|NA|TRBJ2-1|NA
CASSSSRGEAHNEQFF
TGTGCCAGCAGTTCCTCAAGGGGGGAGGCCCACAATGAGCAGTTCTTC
>TRBV6-5|NA|TRBJ2-7|TRBD1
CASSTRTGSSYEQYF
TGTGCCAGCAGTACCCGGACAGGTAGCTCCTACGAGCAGTACTTC
>TRBV12-3/TRBV12-4|few|TRBJ2-7|NA
CASRSTGEGEQYF
TGTGCCAGCAGATCGACAGGGGAGGGCGAGCAGTACTTC
>TRBV20-1|NA|TRBJ2-7|TRBD1
CSVRRQGFEDEQYF
TGCAGTGTACGGCGACAGGGATTTGAGGACGAGCAGTACTTC
>TRBV10-3|few|TRBJ2-1|TRBD1
CAINPGQGTGEQFF
TGTGCCATCAATCCGGGACAGGGGACAGGTGAGCAGTTCTTC
>TRBV5-5|NA|TRBJ2-5|NA
CASSFGYGAKQETQYF
TGTGCCAGCAGCTTTGGCTATGGGGCGAAACAAGAGACCCAGTACTTC
>TRBV5-1|few|TRBJ2-1|NA
CASKMGVRFPAGEQFF
TGCGCCAGCAAGATGGGAGTACGCTTTCCCGCGGGTGAGCAGTTCTTC
>TRBV7-2|NA|TRBJ2-1|TRBD1
CASSPRWTGGRHEQFF
TGTGCCAGCAGCCCTAGGTGGACAGGGGGTCGGCATGAGCAGTTCTTC
>TRBV12-3/TRBV12-4|NA|TRBJ1-4|TRBD1
CASSPRDRGEKLFF
TGTGCCAGCAGTCCCCGGGACAGGGGGGAAAAACTGTTTTTT
>TRBV3-1|NA|TRBJ2-7|NA
CASSLERAKYF
TGTGCCAGCAGCCTCGAGCGGGCTAAGTACTTC
>TRBV5-1|NA|TRBJ1-2|TRBD1
CASSSRDRGLDGYTF
TGCGCCAGCAGCTCCAGGGACAGGGGGCTGGATGGCTACACCTTC
>TRBV29-1|few|TRBJ2-1|NA
CSVEEGGTDNEQFF
TGCAGCGTTGAAGAAGGCGGGACCGACAATGAGCAGTTCTTC
>TRBV2|NA|TRBJ1-5|NA
CASSEDGLYSNQPQHF
TGTGCCAGCAGTGAGGACGGGCTTTATAGCAATCAGCCCCAGCATTTT
>TRBV12-3/TRBV12-4|NA|TRBJ2-7|TRBD2
CASSPGPSGGPAYEQYF
TGTGCCAGCAGTCCCGGGCCTAGCGGGGGCCCCGCCTACGAGCAGTACTTC
>TRBV12-3/TRBV12-4|few|TRBJ2-7|NA
CASSSSGVAVRAYEQYF
TGTGCCAGCAGTTCCAGTGGAGTAGCGGTAAGGGCCTACGAGCAGTACTTC
>TRBV9|NA|TRBJ2-3|NA
CASSVAPGRTDTQYF
TGTGCCAGCAGCGTAGCACCGGGACGCACAGATACGCAGTATTTT
>TRBV4-1|few|TRBJ2-4|NA
CASSQAGRSNIQYF
TGCGCCAGCAGCCAAGCTGGCAGGTCCAACATTCAGTACTTC
>TRBV4-2|few|TRBJ2-2|TRBD2
CASGLAGENTGELFF
TGTGCCAGCGGGCTAGCGGGGGAGAACACCGGGGAGCTGTTTTTT
>TRBV12-3/TRBV12-4|NA|TRBJ1-6|NA
CASSLGGSSYNSPLHF
TGTGCCAGCAGTTTAGGGGGAAGCTCCTATAATTCACCCCTCCACTTT
>TRBV5-6|NA|TRBJ1-2|NA
CASSFDSAYGYTF
TGTGCCAGCAGCTTTGACAGCGCCTATGGCTACACCTTC
>TRBV11-2|NA|TRBJ2-1|NA
CASRPTQGFEQFF
TGTGCCAGCAGGCCCACACAGGGTTTTGAGCAGTTCTTC
>TRBV4-2|NA|TRBJ2-3|TRBD1
CASSQRTGASSDTQYF
TGTGCCAGCAGCCAACGGACAGGGGCTTCATCAGATACGCAGTATTTT
>TRBV6-4|NA|TRBJ2-3|NA
CASSDSSGLRTDTQYF
TGTGCCAGCAGTGACTCTTCCGGCCTCCGCACAGATACGCAGTATTTT
>TRBV10-3|NA|TRBJ2-1|TRBD1
CAISDPDRGEYNEQFF
TGTGCCATCAGTGACCCCGACAGGGGGGAGTACAATGAGCAGTTCTTC
>TRBV4-2|few|TRBJ1-1|NA
CASSQILVSMNTEAFF
TGTGCCAGCAGCCAAATTCTAGTGTCCATGAACACTGAAGCTTTCTTT
>TRBV12-3/TRBV12-4|NA|TRBJ1-2|NA
CASTGNYGYTF
TGTGCCAGCACGGGGAACTATGGCTACACCTTC
>TRBV5-1|NA|TRBJ1-1|TRBD1
CASSSGQGMNTEAFF
TGCGCCAGCAGCTCGGGACAGGGGATGAACACTGAAGCTTTCTTT
>TRBV20-1|NA|TRBJ1-1|NA
CSASYLTEAFF
TGCAGTGCTAGCTACCTGACTGAAGCTTTCTTT
>TRBV6-4|few|TRBJ2-6|NA
CASSGTPGANVLTF
TGTGCCAGCAGTGGGACGCCTGGGGCCAACGTCCTGACTTTC
>TRBV7-7|many|TRBJ2-1|TRBD2
CASSLSSGNEQFF
TGTGCTAGCAGCCTTTCTAGCGGGAATGAGCAGTTCTTC
>TRBV12-3/TRBV12-4|NA|TRBJ2-7|NA
CASRPGWQGTHEQYF
TGTGCCAGCAGGCCAGGTTGGCAGGGGACCCACGAGCAGTACTTC
>TRBV19|NA|TRBJ1-1|NA
CASSIFVRDGGTEAFF
TGTGCCAGTAGTATATTCGTACGGGACGGTGGCACTGAAGCTTTCTTT
>TRBV5-1|few|TRBJ2-7|NA
CASSLEVGPYEQYF
TGCGCCAGCAGCTTGGAGGTGGGCCCCTACGAGCAGTACTTC
>TRBV20-1|NA|TRBJ2-3|NA
CSADGGASTDTQYF
TGCAGTGCTGATGGGGGGGCGAGCACAGATACGCAGTATTTT
>TRBV13|NA|TRBJ2-2|TRBD2
CASASGPNTGELFF
TGTGCCAGTGCTAGCGGGCCGAACACCGGGGAGCTGTTTTTT
>TRBV20-1|NA|TRBJ1-2|NA
CSARKGLHDGYTF
TGCAGTGCTAGAAAGGGGCTCCACGATGGCTACACCTTC
>TRBV6-5|few|TRBJ1-1|NA
CASSYRGGTEAFF
TGTGCCAGCAGTTACAGGGGAGGAACTGAAGCTTTCTTT
>TRBV7-8|NA|TRBJ2-3|NA
CASSLSTYRDTQYF
TGTGCCAGCAGCTTGTCTACCTACCGAGATACGCAGTATTTT
>TRBV5-1|NA|TRBJ2-5|NA
CASKAGAETQYF
TGCGCCAGTAAGGCCGGGGCGGAGACCCAGTACTTC
>TRBV2|few|TRBJ1-2|NA
CASSEAYPSNYGYTF
TGTGCCAGCAGTGAAGCCTACCCTTCTAACTATGGCTACACCTTC
>TRBV5-1|few|TRBJ2-5|NA
CASSLAPGQETQYF
TGCGCCAGCAGCTTGGCCCCGGGACAAGAGACCCAGTACTTC
>TRBV12-3/TRBV12-4|NA|TRBJ1-2|NA
CASTRGAGGYTF
TGTGCCAGCACCCGTGGGGCCGGAGGCTACACCTTC
>TRBV21-1|NA|TRBJ2-1|NA
CASSKGGQQSYNEQFF
TGTGCCAGCAGCAAAGGGGGCCAGCAATCCTACAATGAGCAGTTCTTC
>TRBV7-9|NA|TRBJ1-2|NA
CASSLAGAENGYTF
TGTGCCAGCAGCTTAGCAGGGGCGGAAAATGGCTACACCTTC
>TRBV12-3/TRBV12-4|NA|TRBJ2-3|TRBD1
CASSFWTGGTDTEYF
TGCGCCAGCAGTTTTTGGACAGGGGGCACAGATACGGAGTATTTT
>TRBV20-1|NA|TRBJ2-5|NA
CSAHRAWEQETQYF
TGCAGTGCGCACAGGGCGTGGGAACAAGAGACCCAGTACTTC
>TRBV7-9|NA|TRBJ2-5|NA
CASSTRRYQETQYF
TGTGCCAGCAGCACCAGACGGTACCAAGAGACCCAGTACTTC